These 32 T cell receptor beta chains share one sample of origin, sequenced in a study of cytomegalovirus exposure and HLA in healthy donors. With 60 Vbeta and 13 Jbeta primers, the PCR was carried out. Libraries were prepared by immunoSEQ multiplex PCR; TCRdb keeps only in-frame clonotypes and omits some of them. The table has about 130,000 clones, about 10% seen once. Sequences were obtained from PBMCs. All receptors come from a woman younger than 35 in good health and CMV-seropositive.

This rearrangement joins TRBV19 to TRBJ2-3; D gene uncertain. The V and J ends lost 2 bases and 6 bases respectively, with 3 bases between them. The CDR3 runs 11 residues. Per the germline V gene, CDR1 is LNHDA and CDR2 is SQIVND (reference sequence). This chain's CDR3 is CASSISDTQYF. The CDR3 DNA is TGTGCCAGTAGTATAAGCGATACGCAGTATTTT.

This clone was detected many times. The chain uses TRBV4-1 and TRBJ2-7; possible D gene TRBD1, 5 bases. Germline CDR1 reads MGHRA; CDR2 reads YSYEKL. The CDR3 is made up of 11 amino acids. Trimming stripped 11 bases from V and 6 bases from J, with 14 bases between. In DNA, the CDR3 is TGCGCCCCCGAAGGGGTTTGCGAGCAGTACTTC. The encoded protein is CAPEGVCEQYF.

This clone was counted only a few times. The chain combines TRBV2 with TRBJ1-1, with a tentative D call TRBD1 (5 bases). The CDR3 has 14 residues. Germline V CDR1 and CDR2: SNHLY, FYNNEI. The germline V and J ends were trimmed by 4 bases and 1 base, with 10 bases remaining between them. DNA of the CDR3: TGTGCCAGCAGTGTTCGACAGCAGAACACTGAAGCTTTCTTT. It encodes CASSVRQQNTEAFF.

This clone showed up just a few times. J is TRBJ1-5 and V is TRBV5-8; D remains unclear. From germline, CDR1 is SGHTS and CDR2 YDEGEE. CDR3 length equals 15 residues. V was cut by 3 bases and J by 1 base, with 11 bases left in between. CDR3 protein: CASSSDPSSNQPQHF. The CDR3 coding sequence is TGTGCCAGCAGCTCAGATCCGTCCAGCAATCAGCCCCAGCATTTT.

The chain employs TRBV6-4 and TRBJ2-1, with D uncertain. The germline gives CDR1 MRHNA, CDR2 SNTAGT. The CDR3 has 13 residues. Trimming took off 6 bases at V and 5 bases at J, with 11 bases between the two ends. The DNA of the CDR3 is TGTGCCAGCAGCGCTAGACCTAACAATGAGCAGTTCTTC. It specifies CASSARPNNEQFF.

CDR3 DNA: TGTGCCAGCAGTGGGGGCAGGGGGCGACGACAAGTCCACGAGCAGTACTTC. Amino acids: CASSGGRGRRQVHEQYF. V gene TRBV6-1 combines with J gene TRBJ2-7, with 8 bases aligning to TRBD1. The CDR3 totals 17 residues. J was trimmed by 5 bases and V by 4 bases; bases with no gene match: 16. Per the germline V gene, CDR1 is MNHNS and CDR2 is SASEGT.

The chain recombines TRBV2 with TRBJ2-3, with 9 bases that match TRBD1. Germline trimming cut 11 bases from V and 0 bases from J; bases unmatched to any gene: 6. The CDR3 spans 14 residues. The germline V gene encodes CDR1 SNHLY and CDR2 FYNNEI. The CDR3 sequence: CACRDRVSTDTQYF. The CDR3 region has the DNA TGTGCCTGCCGGGACAGGGTTAGCACAGATACGCAGTATTTT.

This clone has a count of ten or more. V is TRBV28 and J is TRBJ1-2; 8 nucleotides align to TRBD1. Germline V gives CDR1 MDHEN, CDR2 SYDVKM. The CDR3 length is 16 residues. V shed 6 bases and J 4 bases; nucleotides not matched to a gene: 13. The CDR3 sequence is CASRWASGGGGYGYTF. The CDR3 bases are TGTGCCAGCAGATGGGCCTCAGGGGGCGGCGGCTATGGCTACACCTTC.

This clone came up a few times. The gene calls are TRBV7-9 and TRBJ2-3, with 9 bases fitting TRBD2. CDR3 size: 16 residues. The germline V gene encodes CDR1 SEHNR and CDR2 FQNEAQ (reference sequence). Trimming removed 5 bases from V and 4 bases from J; junction bases left unmatched: 10. CDR3 protein: CASSPRQLAGADTQYF. The CDR3 coding sequence is TGTGCCAGCAGCCCTAGACAACTAGCGGGTGCAGATACGCAGTATTTT.

This clone appeared a few times. The chain couples TRBV5-1 to TRBJ2-1, with 10 bases matching TRBD2. With V trimmed by 4 bases and J by 8 bases, 9 bases remained unmatched. The CDR3 contains 15 residues. Germline V gives CDR1 SGHRS, CDR2 YFSETQ. The CDR3 coding sequence is TGCGCCAGCAGCCTCGGGACTAGCGTTAACGATGAGCAGTTCTTC. Protein: CASSLGTSVNDEQFF. The whole variable domain, filled in from reference TRBV5-1 and TRBJ2-1, reads KAGVTQTPRYLIKTRGQQVTLSCSPISGHRSVSWYQQTPGQGLQFLFEYFSETQRNKGNFPGRFSGRQFSNSRSEMNVSTLELGDSALYLCASSLGTSVNDEQFFGPGTRLTVL.

The V gene is TRBV6-6, the J gene TRBJ1-5; no clear D gene. This CDR3 has 13 amino acids. The germline V gene has CDR1 MNHNY and CDR2 SVGAGI (reference sequence). Deletions cut 2 bases from V and 5 bases from J, with 7 bases between. As DNA, the CDR3 is TGTGCCAGCAGTTACGGCCAAGATCAGCCCCAGCATTTT. The encoded protein is CASSYGQDQPQHF.

The chain carries TRBV5-3 and TRBJ1-2, with D uncertain. TRBV5-3 carries the ORF label, with uncertain function. V was cut by 4 bases and J by 8 bases, with 18 bases left in between. There are 14 residues in the CDR3. The CDR3 region is CARSPLREGGGYTF. CDR3 in DNA: TGTGCCAGAAGCCCTCTAAGAGAGGGAGGCGGCTACACCTTC.

The rearrangement links TRBV10-1 to TRBJ1-3, with D possibly TRBD1 on 5 matching bases. This CDR3 region has 15 residues. CDR1 and CDR2 from the germline V gene are WNHNN and SYGVQD (reference sequence). V was shortened by 0 bases and J by 4 bases, with 10 bases between the two germline ends. CDR3 sequence reads: CASSESGQGGNTIYF. As DNA, the CDR3 is TGCGCCAGCAGTGAGTCGGGGCAGGGAGGAAACACCATATATTTT.

The J gene is TRBJ1-4, the V gene TRBV4-1; TRBD1 matches 7 bases. Germline values: CDR1 MGHRA, CDR2 YSYEKL. V trimming: 5 bases; J trimming: 8 bases; junction bases outside the gene matches: 8. This CDR3 has 14 residues. CDR3 nucleotides: TGCGCCAGCAGCTATAGACAGGGAGGAGAAAAACTGTTTTTT. Encoded protein: CASSYRQGGEKLFF.

The rearrangement joins TRBV9 to TRBJ2-3; maybe TRBD2 (6 bases). The CDR3 loop spans 14 amino acids. CDR1 and CDR2 from the germline V gene are SGDLS and YYNGEE. V lost 3 bases, J lost 5 bases, and 13 bases lay in between. The CDR3 nucleotides are TGTGCCAGCAGCGCCCCGGGAGCCGGAGATACGCAGTATTTT. Amino acids: CASSAPGAGDTQYF.

The V call is TRBV7-6, the J call TRBJ2-5; D is perhaps TRBD2 (6 bases). The V end was cut by 5 bases, the J end by 1 base, with 14 bases between. Germline CDR1 is SGHVS and CDR2 is FNYEAQ. This CDR3 is built from 15 residues. The CDR3 loop reads CASSRAEAGQETQYF. CDR3 DNA sequence: TGTGCCAGCAGCCGAGCCGAAGCGGGCCAAGAGACCCAGTACTTC.

This clone was found a few times. The J gene is TRBJ2-1, the V gene TRBV27; the match to TRBD2 covers 9 bases. The CDR3 has 15 residues. CDR1 and CDR2 (germline): MNHEY, SMNVEV (reference sequence). V dropped 7 bases and J dropped 2; count of bases not matched to a gene: 6. This chain's CDR3 is CASTHSGSPYNEQFF. CDR3 nucleotide sequence: TGTGCCAGCACTCATAGCGGGAGTCCCTACAATGAGCAGTTCTTC.

The chain links TRBV29-1 to TRBJ1-2; D is perhaps TRBD1 (5 bases). CDR3 length equals 13 residues. Germline values: CDR1 SQVTM, CDR2 ANQGSEA. The V end was cut by 5 bases, the J end by 6 bases, with 16 bases between. CDR3 sequence (DNA): TGCAGCGTTATATCCCGCAGGGATAATGGCTACACCTTC. Encoded protein: CSVISRRDNGYTF.

This clone was seen more than once but under ten times. The rearrangement joins TRBV28 to TRBJ2-3, with unresolved D. Trimming removed 7 bases from V and 1 base from J, with 18 bases in between. The CDR3 is 16 residues long. CDR1 is MDHEN and CDR2 is SYDVKM in the germline V gene. CDR3 protein: CASTKVGGDRTDTQYF. The CDR3 coding sequence is TGTGCCAGCACCAAGGTTGGCGGAGACCGCACAGATACGCAGTATTTT.

This clone was seen repeatedly, ten times or more. The genes are TRBV27 and TRBJ1-1; a weak D match, TRBD1 (6 bases). V was clipped by 6 bases and J by 5 bases, with 16 bases between them. This CDR3 is built from 14 residues. Looked up from germline, CDR1 is MNHEY and CDR2 is SMNVEV (reference sequence). CDR3 bases: TGTGCCAGCAGATCAGGGGTGGGCGGGACTGAAGCTTTCTTT. It translates to CASRSGVGGTEAFF.

This clone was seen a few times. The V gene is TRBV5-1, the J gene TRBJ1-1; D is unclear. Germline lookup yields CDR1 SGHRS and CDR2 YFSETQ. The CDR3 has 13 amino acids. The V end was cut by 0 bases, the J end by 1 base, with 4 bases between. As DNA, the CDR3 is TGCGCCAGCAGCTTGGAGAGGAACACTGAAGCTTTCTTT. It yields the protein CASSLERNTEAFF.

This clone appeared a few times. The V and J genes are TRBV2 and TRBJ1-2; D gene ambiguous. The CDR3 length is 14 residues. CDR1 SNHLY and CDR2 FYNNEI come from the germline V gene. Trimming cost V 1 base and J 4 bases, with 10 bases left between them. The CDR3 here is CASSEVESLYGYTF. CDR3 nucleotide sequence: TGTGCCAGCAGTGAAGTAGAAAGCCTCTATGGCTACACCTTC. The full variable domain, rest sourced from reference TRBV2 and TRBJ1-2, is EPEVTQTPSHQVTQMGQEVILRCVPISNHLYFYWYRQILGQKVEFLVSFYNNEISEKSEIFDDQFSVERPDGSNFTLKIRSTKLEDSAMYFCASSEVESLYGYTFGSGTRLTVV.

This clone was seen more than once but under ten times. The chain is built from TRBV6-1 and TRBJ1-3; D gene uncertain. Germline V lookup: CDR1 MNHNS, CDR2 SASEGT. The V end lost 10 bases, the J end lost 2 bases, and 12 bases lay between the germline ends. The CDR3 length is 13 residues. CDR3 DNA: TGTGCCACTCGAGAGGAGGCTGGAAACACCATATATTTT. This encodes CATREEAGNTIYF.

This clone was detected only a few times. The chain couples TRBV6-1 to TRBJ2-2; the D gene is possibly TRBD2 (5 bases). Germline V CDR1 and CDR2: MNHNS, SASEGT. Trimming cost V 8 bases and J 3 bases, with 13 bases left between them. The CDR3 consists of 14 residues. CDR3 amino acids: CASRLLGDTGELFF. Here the CDR3 DNA reads TGTGCCAGCCGACTTTTGGGAGACACCGGGGAGCTGTTTTTT.

This clone was seen a handful of times. The gene calls are TRBV6-1 and TRBJ2-7; the D gene is possibly TRBD1 (5 bases). V was shortened by 4 bases and J by 3 bases, with 13 bases between the two germline ends. Germline CDR1 and CDR2: MNHNS and SASEGT. The CDR3 covers 14 residues. CDR3 DNA: TGTGCCAGCAGTGCCCGGACACTCATCTACGAGCAGTACTTC. Its protein product is CASSARTLIYEQYF.

This clone was counted a few times. The chain has TRBV2 and TRBJ1-1; a weak D match, TRBD1 (6 bases). The CDR3 sequence is 14 residues long. V was shortened by 4 bases and J by 4 bases, with 13 bases between the two germline ends. Germline V lookup: CDR1 SNHLY, CDR2 FYNNEI. This CDR3 reads CASSGGGGGTEAFF. The CDR3 DNA reads TGTGCCAGCAGTGGTGGGGGGGGCGGCACTGAAGCTTTCTTT.

The V and J genes are TRBV7-9 and TRBJ2-1; the D gene is possibly TRBD1 (6 bases). Trimming pared 1 base from V and 12 bases from J, leaving 13 bases between. The CDR3 is made up of 13 amino acids. Germline V CDR1 and CDR2: SEHNR, FQNEAQ (reference sequence). CDR3 region: CASSLGSGRGQFF. CDR3 in DNA: TGTGCCAGCAGCTTAGGTTCAGGCAGGGGGCAGTTCTTC.

This clone was observed a few times. This rearrangement joins TRBV7-9 to TRBJ2-1; weak D call: TRBD1 (6 bases). Germline V gene data show CDR1 as SEHNR and CDR2 as FQNEAQ (reference sequence). Trimming took 7 bases from V and 5 from J, leaving 18 bases between them. The CDR3 extends over 15 amino acids. CDR3 residues: CASTIGGVGHNEQFF. The CDR3 region has the DNA TGTGCCAGCACTATAGGGGGAGTGGGGCACAATGAGCAGTTCTTC. Supplemented by reference TRBV7-9 and TRBJ2-1, the full variable domain reads DTGVSQNPRHKITKRGQNVTFRCDPISEHNRLYWYRQTLGQGPEFLTYFQNEAQLEKSRLLSDRFSAERPKGSFSTLEIQRTEQGDSAMYLCASTIGGVGHNEQFFGPGTRLTVL.

The chain uses TRBV7-8 and TRBJ1-2; TRBD1 is a possible D gene (6 bases). CDR3 length: 13 residues. CDR1 is SGHVS and CDR2 is FQNEAQ in the germline V gene. The V end was cut by 5 bases, the J end by 8 bases, with 15 bases between. The CDR3 region is CASSLGQLGGYTF. CDR3 DNA: TGTGCCAGCAGCCTAGGACAGTTGGGGGGCTACACCTTC.

A few counts support this clone. The chain joins TRBV11-2 to TRBJ1-1; tentative D call: TRBD1 (5 bases). This CDR3 is 14 amino acids long. The V end lost 4 bases, the J end lost 11 bases, and 20 bases lay between the germline ends. The germline V gene encodes CDR1 SGHAT and CDR2 FQNNGV. CDR3 amino acids: CASSSRGEGEFAFF. As DNA, the CDR3 is TGTGCCAGCAGCTCCCGGGGGGAGGGTGAGTTTGCTTTCTTT.

The chain is built from TRBV30 and TRBJ1-1; 7 positions match TRBD1. The germline V gene encodes CDR1 GTSNPN and CDR2 SVGIG (reference sequence). Trimming removed 3 bases from V and 1 base from J; junction bases left unmatched: 5. The CDR3 contains 14 residues. CDR3: CAWRKQGTNTEAFF. CDR3 sequence (DNA): TGTGCCTGGAGGAAACAGGGGACGAACACTGAAGCTTTCTTT. Combining the CDR3 with reference TRBV30 and TRBJ1-1 gives the whole variable domain SQTIHQWPATLVQPVGSPLSLECTVEGTSNPNLYWYRQAAGRGLQLLFYSVGIGQISSEVPQNLSASRPQDRQFILSSKKLLLSDSGFYLCAWRKQGTNTEAFFGQGTRLTVV.

There are a few counts of this clone. V is TRBV30 and J is TRBJ2-3, with TRBD2 identical over 7 bases. Trimming cost V 0 bases and J 5 bases; bases outside gene matches: 11. This CDR3 has 16 residues. Germline values: CDR1 GTSNPN, CDR2 SVGIG (reference sequence). Written as DNA, the CDR3 is TGTGCCTGGAGTGTTAAGAGCGGGAAAGAGGTAGATACGCAGTATTTT. It encodes CAWSVKSGKEVDTQYF.